Listed below are T cell receptor beta chains from one sample, sequenced in a study of T cell repertoires in cytomegalovirus infection. The antigens of these receptors remain unknown. TCRdb re-called the reads through MiXCR, storing one row per CDR3 protein. Among around 900,000 distinct CDR3 sequences listed, under 40% were seen once. The sequencing here drew on cultured CD8+ T cells from PBMCs, taken from culture after CMV antigen stimulation. The source is a human donor in good health (CMV status not recorded). Some clones in this sample may be carry-over from other donors' samples. CDR3s include the opening cysteine and the closing phenylalanine or tryptophan. D genes are given only for firm matches. Only part of the rows carry a size: once, few, many, or a class if the clone is expanded.

CDR3: CASSGPTGPDTQYF
DNA: TGTGCCAGCAGCGGACCAACAGGCCCAGATACGCAGTATTTT
V: TRBV2
D: .
size: .
J: TRBJ2-3

CDR3: CASSQMRWGETQYF
DNA: TGTGCCAGCAGCCAAATGCGGTGGGGAGAGACCCAGTACTTC
V: TRBV14
D: .
size: .
J: TRBJ2-5

CDR3: CASSYDPYSSYNEQFF
DNA: TGTGCCAGCAGTTACGATCCGTATAGCTCCTACAATGAGCAGTTCTTC
V: TRBV6-5
D: .
size: .
J: TRBJ2-1

CDR3: CASSLHQNYGYTF
DNA: TGTGCCAGCAGTTTACATCAGAACTATGGCTACACCTTC
V: TRBV27
D: .
size: .
J: TRBJ1-2

CDR3: CASSPPGELDQPQHF
DNA: TGTGCCAGCAGCCCGCCCGGGGAATTAGATCAGCCCCAGCATTTT
V: TRBV7-3
D: .
size: .
J: TRBJ1-5

CDR3: CASSYGTGGGDYGYTF
DNA: TGTGCCAGCAGTTACGGGACAGGGGGCGGTGACTATGGCTACACCTTC
V: TRBV6-5
D: TRBD1
size: .
J: TRBJ1-2

CDR3: CSAAVPGTGSGETQYF
DNA: TGCAGTGCTGCTGTCCCCGGGACAGGGAGTGGGGAGACCCAGTACTTC
V: TRBV20-1
D: TRBD1
size: .
J: TRBJ2-5

CDR3: CASSYSTVVGELFF
DNA: TGTGCCAGCAGTTACTCAACGGTAGTCGGGGAGCTGTTTTTT
V: TRBV6-5
D: .
size: .
J: TRBJ2-2

CDR3: CASRAASSSYNEQFF
DNA: TGTGCCAGCAGGGCAGCCAGTAGCTCCTACAATGAGCAGTTCTTC
V: TRBV2
D: .
size: .
J: TRBJ2-1

CDR3: CASSPRSGALQETQYF
DNA: TGTGCCAGCAGCCCACGGTCAGGGGCCCTCCAAGAGACCCAGTACTTC
V: TRBV7-9
D: .
size: many
J: TRBJ2-5

CDR3: CAIPGANVLTF
DNA: TGTGCCATCCCCGGGGCCAACGTCCTGACTTTC
V: TRBV10-3
D: .
size: few
J: TRBJ2-6

CDR3: CASSEYFGDTQYF
DNA: TGTGCCAGCAGTGAATATTTTGGGGATACGCAGTATTTT
V: TRBV25-1
D: .
size: .
J: TRBJ2-3

CDR3: CSAPGQGSNQPQHF
DNA: TGCAGTGCTCCCGGACAGGGTAGCAATCAGCCCCAGCATTTT
V: TRBV20-1
D: TRBD1
size: .
J: TRBJ1-5

CDR3: CSASRGTGVLQGANVLTF
DNA: TGCAGTGCTAGCCGCGGGACAGGGGTCCTGCAGGGGGCCAACGTCCTGACTTTC
V: TRBV20-1
D: TRBD1
size: .
J: TRBJ2-6

CDR3: CASSPRLANTGELFF
DNA: TGTGCTAGCAGCCCCCGGCTAGCGAACACCGGGGAGCTGTTTTTT
V: TRBV7-7
D: .
size: many
J: TRBJ2-2

CDR3: CASSFEGRENTEAFF
DNA: TGTGCCAGTAGCTTCGAAGGACGGGAGAACACTGAAGCTTTCTTT
V: TRBV19
D: .
size: .
J: TRBJ1-1

CDR3: CSASRSRLKPEQYF
DNA: TGCAGTGCTAGTAGGTCAAGACTTAAACCCGAGCAGTACTTC
V: TRBV20-1
D: .
size: .
J: TRBJ2-7

CDR3: CASSSQGPRELFF
DNA: TGTGCCAGCAGCTCCCAGGGGCCTAGGGAGCTGTTTTTT
V: TRBV7-3
D: .
size: few
J: TRBJ2-2

CDR3: CASRPVTGGNTEAFF
DNA: TGTGCCAGCAGACCCGTTACAGGGGGCAACACTGAAGCTTTCTTT
V: TRBV6-5
D: TRBD1
size: .
J: TRBJ1-1

CDR3: CASRSIGTGDPDSNTGELFF
DNA: TGTGCCAGCAGATCAATCGGGACAGGGGATCCGGATTCGAACACCGGGGAGCTGTTTTTT
V: TRBV6-5
D: TRBD1
size: .
J: TRBJ2-2

CDR3: CASSYSETPATIYGYTF
DNA: TGTGCCAGCAGTTACTCCGAAACCCCGGCAACTATCTATGGCTACACCTTC
V: TRBV6-2/TRBV6-3
D: .
size: once
J: TRBJ1-2

CDR3: CASISGTGGFSGNTIYF
DNA: TGTGCCAGCATATCCGGGACAGGGGGCTTTTCTGGAAACACCATATATTTT
V: TRBV6-6
D: TRBD1
size: few
J: TRBJ1-3

CDR3: CASTPDRGLNSPLHF
DNA: TGTGCCAGCACTCCGGACAGGGGGCTAAATTCACCCCTCCACTTT
V: TRBV6-6
D: TRBD1
size: .
J: TRBJ1-6

CDR3: CATSVARDYGYTF
DNA: TGTGCCACCAGCGTAGCGCGGGACTATGGCTACACCTTC
V: TRBV15
D: .
size: .
J: TRBJ1-2